This TCR beta chain comes out of a study of cytomegalovirus exposure and HLA in healthy donors. The CDR3 is 12 residues long. V lost 5 bases to trimming and J lost 13 bases, with 12 bases between them. CDR1 MDHEN and CDR2 SYDVKM come from the germline V gene. This clone was seen more than once but under ten times. Its antigen is as yet unknown. The study, taken as a whole, reports: Among TCR beta chains of equal frequency, HLA-associated ones were more clonally expanded in a later analysis. In vitro, a few CMV-associated chains proved specific for CMV antigens. Investigators reported approximately 150 TCR beta chains as tied to cytomegalovirus.

PCR involved 60 Vbeta and 13 Jbeta primers. TCRdb's table, derived via immunoSEQ multiplex PCR, lists solely in-frame clones and lacks some. This sample yields some 80,000 clones, of which around 60% are seen a single time; about 4.2% belongs to the top ten. Sequencing was carried out using PBMCs. The rearrangement joins TRBV28 to TRBJ1-6; D unclear. The receptor was derived from a male donor in good health and CMV-seropositive. The chain's CDR3 is CASSPRTLPLHF. The DNA for the CDR3 is TGTGCCAGCAGTCCGAGGACTCTCCCCCTCCACTTT.